Presented here are 28 T cell receptor beta chains from one specimen sequenced in a study of blood T cell repertoires in COVID-19. The method was immunoSEQ multiplex PCR; TCRdb's version includes in-frame clones alone and lacks a portion of them. Among 75,000 to 100,000 clones listed, 87% were seen once. The sample taken for sequencing was peripheral blood. These receptors all stem from a human donor in a cohort sampled during active COVID-19.

The chain uses TRBV19 and TRBJ2-7, with 7 nucleotides matching TRBD1. The CDR3 extends over 15 amino acids. The germline V gene encodes CDR1 LNHDA and CDR2 SQIVND (reference sequence). V lost 4 bases, J lost 2 bases, and 8 bases stayed unmatched. As DNA, the CDR3 is TGTGCCAGTAGTACCGGGACAGCCAACACCTACGAGCAGTACTTC. Its protein is CASSTGTANTYEQYF.

J is TRBJ2-2 and V is TRBV5-4, with TRBD2 matching 10 bases. Germline trimming cut 3 bases from V and 6 bases from J; bases unmatched to any gene: 8. The germline CDR1 and CDR2 sequences are SGHNT and YYREEE (reference sequence). The CDR3 extends over 16 amino acids. The CDR3 DNA reads TGTGCCAGCAGCTCTCGGGGACTAGCGAGCTCCGGGGAGCTGTTTTTT. It encodes CASSSRGLASSGELFF.

This clone was picked up one time. The V gene is TRBV6-6, the J gene TRBJ2-1, with 7 bases lining up with TRBD1. From germline, CDR1 is MNHNY and CDR2 SVGAGI (reference sequence). There are 12 residues in the CDR3. Trimming took 5 bases from V and 9 from J; bases not matched to a gene: 4. CDR3 sequence (DNA): TGTGCCAGCAGTACCACAGGGGCTGAGCAGTTCTTC. It codes for CASSTTGAEQFF.

As regards this clone: Other nucleotide sequences from this sample produce the same CDR3. The rearrangement links TRBV12-3 or TRBV12-4 to TRBJ1-1; maybe TRBD1 (6 bases). The CDR3 loop spans 13 amino acids. V lost 9 bases to trimming and J lost 1 base, with 12 bases between them. The DNA of the CDR3 is TGTGCCAGTAGGGGGACCGGGAACACTGAAGCTTTCTTT. Residues: CASRGTGNTEAFF.

The chain uses TRBV29-1 and TRBJ1-3, with 9 positions matching TRBD1. The CDR3 length is 13 residues. V shed 7 bases, J shed 7 bases, and the junction held 8 bases outside the gene matches. Germline V gene sequence: CDR1 SQVTM, CDR2 ANQGSEA. Here the CDR3 reads CSALDRGWNTIYF. The CDR3 bases are TGCAGCGCATTGGACAGGGGATGGAACACCATATATTTT. Filled out from reference TRBV29-1 and TRBJ1-3, the complete variable domain reads SAVISQKPSRDICQRGTSLTIQCQVDSQVTMMFWYRQQPGQSLTLIATANQGSEATYESGFVIDKFPISRPNLTFSTLTVSNMSPEDSSIYLCSALDRGWNTIYFGEGSWLTVV.

The chain employs TRBV29-1 and TRBJ1-1, with TRBD1 matching over 8 bases. The germline V gene encodes CDR1 SQVTM and CDR2 ANQGSEA. The V and J ends lost 5 bases and 1 base, in that order; junction bases with no gene match: 3. The CDR3 length is 13 residues. This CDR3 reads CSVTGQANTEAFF. The CDR3, as DNA: TGCAGCGTTACGGGACAGGCGAACACTGAAGCTTTCTTT.

The genes are TRBV4-2 and TRBJ2-7; 10 bases agree with TRBD2. Looked up from germline, CDR1 is LGHNA and CDR2 is YNFKEQ. The CDR3 spans 15 residues. Losses at the gene ends were 4 bases for V and 4 bases for J; bases not matched to a gene: 7. This CDR3 reads CASSLERGGRYEQYF. The CDR3 DNA reads TGTGCCAGCAGCCTAGAGCGGGGGGGCCGATACGAGCAGTACTTC.

The chain joins TRBV3-1 (or the pseudogene TRBV3-2) to TRBJ2-5; tentative D call: TRBD2 (5 bases). Germline CDR1 and CDR2: LGHDT and YNNKEL (reference sequence). This CDR3 is 15 amino acids long. The V gene lost 1 base and the J gene lost 2 bases, with 11 bases spanning the gap. CDR3 DNA: TGTGCCAGCAGCCAAGTCAGTAGGACTCAAGAGACCCAGTACTTC. Translation: CASSQVSRTQETQYF.

The chain couples TRBV11-2 to TRBJ1-2; TRBD1 is a possible D gene (6 bases). CDR3 length equals 15 residues. Germline V CDR1 and CDR2: SGHAT, FQNNGV. The V end was cut by 5 bases, the J end by 2 bases, with 15 bases between. In DNA form, the CDR3 reads TGTGCCAGCAGCCCCCGGACAGTGGGCAACTATGGCTACACCTTC. Translating gives CASSPRTVGNYGYTF.

The gene calls are TRBV14 and TRBJ2-1; 11 bases fit TRBD2. Germline assignment: CDR1 SGHDN and CDR2 FVKESK. This CDR3 is built from 17 residues. Trimming took 4 bases from V and 2 from J; bases not matched to a gene: 7. CDR3: CASSRPTSGAAYNEQFF. Here the CDR3 DNA reads TGTGCCAGCAGCCGCCCGACTAGCGGGGCCGCCTACAATGAGCAGTTCTTC.

The gene calls are TRBV7-9 and TRBJ1-2, with 8 bases identical to TRBD1. Germline CDR1 SEHNR, CDR2 FQNEAQ (reference sequence). Losses at the gene ends were 5 bases for V and 5 bases for J; bases not matched to a gene: 7. The CDR3 totals 14 residues. CDR3 bases: TGTGCCAGCAGCGTAAGACAGGGGCGGTATGGCTACACCTTC. Translated, it gives CASSVRQGRYGYTF.

The chain combines TRBV27 with TRBJ1-6, with a weak D call TRBD1 (6 bases). Germline CDR1 is MNHEY and CDR2 is SMNVEV (reference sequence). Trimming shortened V by 3 bases and J by 11 bases, and 11 bases separated the two germline ends. This CDR3 comprises 13 residues. CDR3 bases: TGTGCCAGCAGTTTTCGGACAGACCCACCCCTCCACTTT. Protein product: CASSFRTDPPLHF.

The rearrangement links TRBV7-6 to TRBJ2-2, with TRBD1 as a possible D gene (5 bases). Trimming removed 3 bases at V and 1 base at J, with 6 bases between. The CDR3 is made up of 14 amino acids. The germline V gene has CDR1 SGHVS and CDR2 FNYEAQ. The CDR3 protein is CASSLTENTGELFF. The DNA for the CDR3 is TGTGCCAGCAGCTTGACAGAGAACACCGGGGAGCTGTTTTTT.

The chain employs TRBV3-1 (or the pseudogene TRBV3-2) and TRBJ2-1; 7 positions agree with TRBD1. The CDR3 loop spans 16 amino acids. Trimming took 4 bases from V and 2 from J; bases not matched to a gene: 8. Germline lookup yields CDR1 LGHDT and CDR2 YNNKEL (reference sequence). The CDR3 nucleotides are TGTGCCAGCAGCCTCGGTAGGGGGCCGGCCTACAATGAGCAGTTCTTC. As protein: CASSLGRGPAYNEQFF.

CDR3 in amino acids: CSVRGRSGELFF. CDR3 coding DNA: TGCAGCGTTAGGGGCAGGTCCGGGGAGCTGTTTTTT. The chain employs TRBV29-1 and TRBJ2-2; TRBD1 is a possible D gene (5 bases). The CDR3 runs 12 residues. CDR1 and CDR2 from the germline V gene are SQVTM and ANQGSEA. The V gene lost 5 bases and the J gene lost 6 bases, with 10 bases spanning the gap.

This chain joins TRBV7-8 and TRBJ2-5, with 8 bases fitting TRBD2. The ends lost 6 bases at V and 5 bases at J; junction bases unmatched: 11. CDR3 length: 15 residues. The germline V gene has CDR1 SGHVS and CDR2 FQNEAQ. CDR3 region: CASSSGGAGDETQYF. In DNA, the CDR3 is TGTGCCAGCAGTTCCGGGGGAGCGGGGGATGAGACCCAGTACTTC.

The chain carries TRBV6-5 and TRBJ1-6, with 9 bases identical to TRBD1. Trimming removed 6 bases from V and 9 bases from J; junction bases left unmatched: 9. From germline, CDR1 is MNHEY and CDR2 SVGAGI. The CDR3 covers 15 residues. The CDR3, as DNA: TGTGCCAGCAGATCTAGGGACAGGGTATTTTCACCCCTCCACTTT. As protein: CASRSRDRVFSPLHF.

This chain links TRBV20-1 with TRBJ2-2; maybe TRBD2 (5 bases). V shed 6 bases and J shed 7 bases, with 9 bases lying between them. The CDR3 extends over 11 amino acids. Germline V CDR1 and CDR2: DFQATT, SNEGSKA (reference sequence). The CDR3 protein is CSARRGGELFF. As DNA, the CDR3 is TGCAGTGCCCGTCGGGGCGGGGAGCTGTTTTTT.

The CDR3 DNA reads as TGTGCCAGCAGCCCTCGAGCGGGGGTAGGCTTAGGGGAGCAGTACTTC. It encodes CASSPRAGVGLGEQYF. The V call is TRBV9, the J call TRBJ2-7; 8 positions match TRBD2. V lost 4 bases and J lost 7; bases outside the gene matches: 16. Germline lookup yields CDR1 SGDLS and CDR2 YYNGEE. This CDR3 spans 16 amino acids. The variable domain in full, with the rest retrieved from reference TRBV9 and TRBJ2-7, is DSGVTQTPKHLITATGQRVTLRCSPRSGDLSVYWYQQSLDQGLQFLIQYYNGEERAKGNILERFSAQQFPDLHSELNLSSLELGDSALYFCASSPRAGVGLGEQYFGPGTRLTVT.

The rearrangement uses TRBV2 and TRBJ2-2; TRBD2 is a possible D gene (6 bases). This CDR3 is built from 14 residues. CDR1 is SNHLY, CDR2 FYNNEI, per germline. Deletions cut 5 bases from V and 2 bases from J, with 9 bases between. CDR3 loop: CASSLAENTGELFF. The CDR3 nucleotides are TGTGCCAGCAGTTTAGCGGAAAACACCGGGGAGCTGTTTTTT.

The rearrangement uses TRBV6-2 or TRBV6-3 and TRBJ2-1, with a tentative D call TRBD1 (6 bases). V dropped 4 bases and J dropped 10 bases, with 23 bases sitting between them. The V gene's germline CDR1 is MNHEY and CDR2 SVGEGT. The CDR3 covers 16 residues. The CDR3 region has the DNA TGTGCCAGCAGTTCACTCAGGGGAGTGCGGCCAAGGGAGCAGTTCTTC. Translation gives CASSSLRGVRPREQFF.

This chain links TRBV19 with TRBJ2-5; 9 bases fit TRBD1. The germline V gene encodes CDR1 LNHDA and CDR2 SQIVND (reference sequence). The V and J ends lost 4 bases and 5 bases, in that order; junction bases with no gene match: 8. CDR3 length equals 15 residues. The CDR3 loop reads CASSSRTGVRETQYF. CDR3 in DNA: TGTGCCAGTAGTAGTAGGACAGGGGTCAGGGAGACCCAGTACTTC. Variable domain in full (rest from reference TRBV19 and TRBJ2-5): DGGITQSPKYLFRKEGQNVTLSCEQNLNHDAMYWYRQDPGQGLRLIYYSQIVNDFQKGDIAEGYSVSREKKESFPLTVTSAQKNPTAFYLCASSSRTGVRETQYFGPGTRLLVL.

The chain uses TRBV30 and TRBJ1-2; no firm D call. V was clipped by 0 bases and J by 4 bases, with 12 bases between them. Per germline, CDR1 GTSNPN and CDR2 SVGIG (reference sequence). The CDR3 runs 14 residues. This CDR3 reads CAWSVPRRSYGYTF. The DNA of the CDR3 is TGTGCCTGGAGTGTACCCAGGCGAAGCTATGGCTACACCTTC.

The V and J genes are TRBV5-1 and TRBJ2-5, with D unclear. V was trimmed by 1 base and J by 2 bases, leaving 12 bases between them. Germline V gene data show CDR1 as SGHRS and CDR2 as YFSETQ. The CDR3 is 15 residues long. CDR3 protein: CASSLPVAGQETQYF. CDR3 nucleotide sequence: TGCGCCAGCAGCTTGCCCGTTGCAGGACAAGAGACCCAGTACTTC.

V gene TRBV18 combines with J gene TRBJ2-2; 8 positions match TRBD1. Germline V gene data show CDR1 as KGHSH and CDR2 as LQKENI. V lost 3 bases and J lost 6; bases outside the gene matches: 6. The CDR3 contains 15 residues. CDR3 amino acids: CASSPSLQGAGELFF. The DNA of the CDR3 is TGTGCCAGCTCACCGAGTTTACAGGGGGCCGGGGAGCTGTTTTTT.

The chain couples TRBV4-3 to TRBJ1-4; tentative D call: TRBD1 (5 bases). V lost 2 bases, J lost 8 bases, and 15 bases lay in between. CDR1 and CDR2 (germline): LGHNA, YSLEER. CDR3 size: 15 residues. Here the CDR3 reads CASSQYGTSGEKLFF. CDR3 nucleotides: TGCGCCAGCAGCCAATACGGGACGAGCGGGGAAAAACTGTTTTTT.

A single count supports this clone. The chain recombines TRBV27 with TRBJ1-2; D ambiguous. In germline, CDR1 is MNHEY, CDR2 SMNVEV (reference sequence). V was cut by 5 bases and J by 6 bases, with 13 bases left in between. This CDR3 has 13 residues. The CDR3 region has the DNA TGTGCCAGCAGTCTGCGGGGTCCCCATGGCTACACCTTC. The encoded protein is CASSLRGPHGYTF.

This clone was seen more than once but under ten times. The chain combines TRBV5-6 with TRBJ2-7; 7 nucleotides match TRBD2. The CDR3 consists of 14 residues. Losses at the gene ends were 2 bases for V and 0 bases for J; bases not matched to a gene: 2. Germline CDR1 reads SGHDT; CDR2 reads YYEEEE. In DNA form, the CDR3 reads TGTGCCAGCAGCTTAGCGGGGAGCTCCTACGAGCAGTACTTC. Its protein is CASSLAGSSYEQYF.